This record concerns one TCR beta chain sequence. The record originates from a study of blood T cell repertoires in COVID-19. Study-wide background: The United States, Italy and Spain supplied acute and convalescent COVID-19 samples.

The repertoire was sequenced with immunoSEQ multiplex PCR; TCRdb's copy has only in-frame clones and lacks some. The sample records about 290,000 clones, around 90% being singletons. Germline V gene lookup returns CDR1 MDHEN and CDR2 SYDVKM. Deletions cut 0 bases from V and 0 bases from J, with 15 bases between. This CDR3 has 19 residues. The chain combines TRBV28 with TRBJ2-6; maybe TRBD1 (5 bases). The sequence came from a woman aged 35 to 49 who had recovered from COVID-19. Sequencing was done on a sample of peripheral blood. In nucleotides, the CDR3 is TGTGCCAGCAGTTTATGGGCAGGGAAAGCAGCCTCTGGGGCCAACGTCCTGACTTTC. It is translated as CASSLWAGKAASGANVLTF. Full variable domain (rest looked up from reference TRBV28 and TRBJ2-6): DVKVTQSSRYLVKRTGEKVFLECVQDMDHENMFWYRQDPGLGLRLIYFSYDVKMKEKGDIPEGYSVSREKKERFSLILESASTNQTSMYLCASSLWAGKAASGANVLTFGAGSRLTVL.